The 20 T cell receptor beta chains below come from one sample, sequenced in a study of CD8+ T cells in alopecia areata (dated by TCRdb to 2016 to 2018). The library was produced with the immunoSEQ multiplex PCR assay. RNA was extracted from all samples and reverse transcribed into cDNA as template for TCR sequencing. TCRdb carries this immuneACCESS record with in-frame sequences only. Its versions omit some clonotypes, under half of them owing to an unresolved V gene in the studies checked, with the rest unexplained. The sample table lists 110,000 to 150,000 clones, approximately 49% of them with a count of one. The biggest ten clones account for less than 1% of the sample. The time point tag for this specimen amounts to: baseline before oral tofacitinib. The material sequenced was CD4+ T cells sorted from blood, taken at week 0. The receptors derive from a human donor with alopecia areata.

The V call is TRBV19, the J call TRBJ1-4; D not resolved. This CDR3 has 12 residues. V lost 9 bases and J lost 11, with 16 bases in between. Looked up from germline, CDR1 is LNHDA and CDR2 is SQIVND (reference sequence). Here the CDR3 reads CASRVPEGKLFF. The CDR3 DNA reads TGTGCCAGCCGTGTGCCGGAAGGGAAACTGTTTTTT. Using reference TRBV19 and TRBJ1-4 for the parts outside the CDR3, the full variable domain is DGGITQSPKYLFRKEGQNVTLSCEQNLNHDAMYWYRQDPGQGLRLIYYSQIVNDFQKGDIAEGYSVSREKKESFPLTVTSAQKNPTAFYLCASRVPEGKLFFGSGTQLSVL.

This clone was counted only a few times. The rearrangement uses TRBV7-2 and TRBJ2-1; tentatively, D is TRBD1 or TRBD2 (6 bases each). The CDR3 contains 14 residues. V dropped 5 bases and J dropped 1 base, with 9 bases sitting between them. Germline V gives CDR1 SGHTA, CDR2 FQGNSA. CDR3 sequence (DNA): TGTGCCAGCAGCCGAGGGGGGTCCTACAATGAGCAGTTCTTC. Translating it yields CASSRGGSYNEQFF.

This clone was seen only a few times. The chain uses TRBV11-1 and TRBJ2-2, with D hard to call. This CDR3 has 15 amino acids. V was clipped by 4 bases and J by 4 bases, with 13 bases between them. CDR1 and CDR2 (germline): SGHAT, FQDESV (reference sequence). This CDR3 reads CASSSSDTFTGELFF. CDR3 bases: TGTGCCAGCAGCTCCTCAGACACGTTCACCGGGGAGCTGTTTTTT. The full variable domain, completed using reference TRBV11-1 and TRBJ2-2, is EAEVAQSPRYKITEKSQAVAFWCDPISGHATLYWYRQILGQGPELLVQFQDESVVDDSQLPKDRFSAERLKGVDSTLKIQPAELGDSAMYLCASSSSDTFTGELFFGEGSRLTVL.

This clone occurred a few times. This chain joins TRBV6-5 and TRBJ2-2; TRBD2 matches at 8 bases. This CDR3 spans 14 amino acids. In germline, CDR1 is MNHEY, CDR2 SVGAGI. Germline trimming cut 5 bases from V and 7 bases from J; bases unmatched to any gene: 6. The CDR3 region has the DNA TGTGCCAGCAGTCGAGGACTAGCCGGCGGGGAGCTGTTTTTT. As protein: CASSRGLAGGELFF.

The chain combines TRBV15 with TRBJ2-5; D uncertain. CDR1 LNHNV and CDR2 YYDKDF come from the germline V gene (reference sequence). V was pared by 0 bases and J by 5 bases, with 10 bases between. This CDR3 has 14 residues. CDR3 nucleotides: TGTGCCACCAGCAGAGATAAGTTAAGTGAGACCCAGTACTTC. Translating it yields CATSRDKLSETQYF.

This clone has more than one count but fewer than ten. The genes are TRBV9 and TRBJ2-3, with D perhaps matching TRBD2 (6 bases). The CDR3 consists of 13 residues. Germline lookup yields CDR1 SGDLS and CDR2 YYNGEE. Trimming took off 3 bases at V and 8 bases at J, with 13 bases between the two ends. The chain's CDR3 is CASSGDGRGTQYF. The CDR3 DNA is TGTGCCAGCAGCGGGGACGGGAGAGGTACGCAGTATTTT.

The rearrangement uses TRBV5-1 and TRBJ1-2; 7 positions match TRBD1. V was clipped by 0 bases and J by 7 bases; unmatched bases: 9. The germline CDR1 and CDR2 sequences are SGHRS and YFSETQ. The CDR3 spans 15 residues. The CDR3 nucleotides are TGCGCCAGCAGCTTGGAGGGGGCCGCCCGTAGTGGCTACACCTTC. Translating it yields CASSLEGAARSGYTF.

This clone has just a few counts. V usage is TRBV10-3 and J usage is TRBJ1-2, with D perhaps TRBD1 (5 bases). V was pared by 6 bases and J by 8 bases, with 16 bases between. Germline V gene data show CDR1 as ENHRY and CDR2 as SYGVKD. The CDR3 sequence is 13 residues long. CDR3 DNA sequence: TGTGCCATCAGAAACCGGGACCGCAGCGGCTACACCTTC. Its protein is CAIRNRDRSGYTF.

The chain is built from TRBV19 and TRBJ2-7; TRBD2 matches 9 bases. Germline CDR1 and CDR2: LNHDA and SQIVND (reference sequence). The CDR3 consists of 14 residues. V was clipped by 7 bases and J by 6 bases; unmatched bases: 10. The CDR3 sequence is CASTASGTLGEQYF. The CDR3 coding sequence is TGTGCCAGTACCGCTAGCGGGACCTTGGGCGAGCAGTACTTC.

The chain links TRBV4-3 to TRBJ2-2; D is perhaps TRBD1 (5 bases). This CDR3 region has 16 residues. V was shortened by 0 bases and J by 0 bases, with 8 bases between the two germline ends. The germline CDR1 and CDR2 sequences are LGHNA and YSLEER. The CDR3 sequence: CASSQDRASNTGELFF. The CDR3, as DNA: TGCGCCAGCAGCCAAGACAGGGCTTCGAACACCGGGGAGCTGTTTTTT.

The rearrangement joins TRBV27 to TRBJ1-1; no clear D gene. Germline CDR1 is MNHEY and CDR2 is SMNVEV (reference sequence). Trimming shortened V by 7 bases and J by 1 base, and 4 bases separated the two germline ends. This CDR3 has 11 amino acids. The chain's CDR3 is CASMTNTEAFF. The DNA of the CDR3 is TGTGCCAGCATGACGAACACTGAAGCTTTCTTT.

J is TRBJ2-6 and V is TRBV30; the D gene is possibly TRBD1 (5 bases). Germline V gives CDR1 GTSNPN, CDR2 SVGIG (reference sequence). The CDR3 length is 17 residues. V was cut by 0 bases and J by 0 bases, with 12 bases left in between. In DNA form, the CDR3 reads TGTGCCTGGAGTGTAGGGGCCAGGCTCTCTGGGGCCAACGTCCTGACTTTC. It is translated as CAWSVGARLSGANVLTF. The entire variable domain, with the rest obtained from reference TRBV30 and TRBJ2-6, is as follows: SQTIHQWPATLVQPVGSPLSLECTVEGTSNPNLYWYRQAAGRGLQLLFYSVGIGQISSEVPQNLSASRPQDRQFILSSKKLLLSDSGFYLCAWSVGARLSGANVLTFGAGSRLTVL.

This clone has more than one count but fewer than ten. The DNA of the CDR3 is TGCAGCGTTGAAGATGATGGGACAGGACCGACAGATACGCAGTATTTT. It specifies CSVEDDGTGPTDTQYF. The chain has TRBV29-1 and TRBJ2-3; 8 positions agree with TRBD1. V lost 0 bases and J lost 3; bases outside the gene matches: 8. The CDR3 is made up of 16 amino acids. Germline V gives CDR1 SQVTM, CDR2 ANQGSEA.

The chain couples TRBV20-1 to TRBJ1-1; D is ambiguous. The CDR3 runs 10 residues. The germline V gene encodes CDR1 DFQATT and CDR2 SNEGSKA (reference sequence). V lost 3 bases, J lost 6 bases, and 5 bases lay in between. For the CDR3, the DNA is TGCAGTGCTAGTGATGCTGAAGCTTTCTTT. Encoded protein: CSASDAEAFF.

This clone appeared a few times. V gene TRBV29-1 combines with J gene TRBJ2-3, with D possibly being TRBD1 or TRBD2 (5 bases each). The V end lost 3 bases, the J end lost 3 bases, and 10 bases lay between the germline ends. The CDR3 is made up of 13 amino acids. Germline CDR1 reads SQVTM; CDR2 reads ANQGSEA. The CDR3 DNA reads TGCAGCGTTGATGGGGGAGTGACAGATACGCAGTATTTT. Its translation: CSVDGGVTDTQYF.

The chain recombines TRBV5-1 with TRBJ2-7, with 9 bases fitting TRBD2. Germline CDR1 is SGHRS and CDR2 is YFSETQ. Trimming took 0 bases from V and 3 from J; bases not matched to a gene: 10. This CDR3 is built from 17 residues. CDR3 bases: TGCGCCAGCAGCTTGGACCTTCTAGCGGGGAATAGCTACGAGCAGTACTTC. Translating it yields CASSLDLLAGNSYEQYF. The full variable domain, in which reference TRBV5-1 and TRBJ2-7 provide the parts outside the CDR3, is KAGVTQTPRYLIKTRGQQVTLSCSPISGHRSVSWYQQTPGQGLQFLFEYFSETQRNKGNFPGRFSGRQFSNSRSEMNVSTLELGDSALYLCASSLDLLAGNSYEQYFGPGTRLTVT.

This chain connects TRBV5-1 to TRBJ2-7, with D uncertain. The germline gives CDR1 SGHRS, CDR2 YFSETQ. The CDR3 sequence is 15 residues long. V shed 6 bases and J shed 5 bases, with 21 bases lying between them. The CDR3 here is CASTNPASPRNEQYF. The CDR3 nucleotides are TGCGCCAGCACCAATCCGGCTAGTCCCCGGAACGAGCAGTACTTC.

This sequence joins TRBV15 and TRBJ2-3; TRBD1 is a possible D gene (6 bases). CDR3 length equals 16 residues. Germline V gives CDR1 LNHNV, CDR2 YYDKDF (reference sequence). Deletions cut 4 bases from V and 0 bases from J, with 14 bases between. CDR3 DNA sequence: TGTGCCACCAGCATCCTCGGACAGCCTAGCACAGATACGCAGTATTTT. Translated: CATSILGQPSTDTQYF.

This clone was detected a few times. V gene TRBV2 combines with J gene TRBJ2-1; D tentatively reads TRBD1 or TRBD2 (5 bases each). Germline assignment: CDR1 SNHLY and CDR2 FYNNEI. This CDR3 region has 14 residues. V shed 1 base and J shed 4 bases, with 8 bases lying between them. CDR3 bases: TGTGCCAGCAGTGAAGAGGGACGATACAATGAGCAGTTCTTC. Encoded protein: CASSEEGRYNEQFF.

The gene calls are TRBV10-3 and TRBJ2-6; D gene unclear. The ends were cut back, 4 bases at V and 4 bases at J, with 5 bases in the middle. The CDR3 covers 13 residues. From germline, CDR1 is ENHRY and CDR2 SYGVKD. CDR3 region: CAISVLGANVLTF. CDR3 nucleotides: TGTGCCATCAGTGTTTTGGGGGCCAACGTCCTGACTTTC.